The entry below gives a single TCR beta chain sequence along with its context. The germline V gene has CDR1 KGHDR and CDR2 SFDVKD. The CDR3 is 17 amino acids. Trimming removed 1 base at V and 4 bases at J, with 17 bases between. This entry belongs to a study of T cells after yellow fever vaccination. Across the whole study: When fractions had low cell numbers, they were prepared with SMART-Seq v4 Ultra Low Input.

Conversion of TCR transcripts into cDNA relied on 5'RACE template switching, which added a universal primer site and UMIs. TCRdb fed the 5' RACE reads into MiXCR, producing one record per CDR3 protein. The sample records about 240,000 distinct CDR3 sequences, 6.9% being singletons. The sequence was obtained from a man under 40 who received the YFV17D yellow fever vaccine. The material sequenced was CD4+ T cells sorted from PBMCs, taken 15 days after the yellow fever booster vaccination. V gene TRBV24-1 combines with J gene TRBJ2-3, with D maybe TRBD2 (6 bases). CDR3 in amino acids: CATSDFSTSRGADTQYF. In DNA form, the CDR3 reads TGTGCCACCAGTGATTTCTCGACTAGTCGGGGCGCAGATACGCAGTATTTT.